This TCR beta chain was recorded in a study of T cells after posttransplantation cyclophosphamide. This clone was seen once. Generated by immunoSEQ multiplex PCR, the TCRdb table keeps only in-frame clones and is missing some. The profile shows several thousand clones, approximately 81% of them singletons. The CDR3 spans 14 residues. Germline lookup yields CDR1 SGHTA and CDR2 FQGNSA. Trimming pared 0 bases from V and 3 bases from J, leaving 9 bases between. Treatment was busulfan-fludarabine conditioning, a marrow graft, and cyclophosphamide on days +3 and +4. The V and J genes are TRBV7-2 and TRBJ2-7, with D uncertain. The sequencing used PBMCs, collected after allogeneic stem cell transplant with posttransplant cyclophosphamide. This TCR was sampled from a female patient aged 40-49 years who received an allogeneic stem cell transplant from an unrelated donor, was CMV-positive, and had no GVHD. The graft donor may have given rise to some T cells. The CDR3 region has the DNA TGTGCCAGCAGCTTAGCCGCAGGAAGCTACGAGCAGTACTTC. It yields the protein CASSLAAGSYEQYF.